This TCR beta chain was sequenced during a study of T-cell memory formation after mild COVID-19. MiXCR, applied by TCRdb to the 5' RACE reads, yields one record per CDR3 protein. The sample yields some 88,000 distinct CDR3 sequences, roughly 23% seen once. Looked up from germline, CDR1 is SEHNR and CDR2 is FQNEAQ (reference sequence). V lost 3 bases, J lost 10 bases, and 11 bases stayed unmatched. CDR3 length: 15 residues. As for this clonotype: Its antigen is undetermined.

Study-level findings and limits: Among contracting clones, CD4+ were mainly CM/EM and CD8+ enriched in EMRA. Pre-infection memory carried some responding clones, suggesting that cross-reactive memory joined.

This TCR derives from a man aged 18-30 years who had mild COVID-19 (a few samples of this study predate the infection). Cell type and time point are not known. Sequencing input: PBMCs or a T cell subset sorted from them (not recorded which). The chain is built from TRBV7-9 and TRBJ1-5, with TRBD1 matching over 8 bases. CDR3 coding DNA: TGTGCCAGCAGCTTGTTACGGGACAGGTTTTCTCCCCAGCATTTT. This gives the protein CASSLLRDRFSPQHF. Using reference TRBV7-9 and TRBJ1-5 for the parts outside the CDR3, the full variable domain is DTGVSQNPRHKITKRGQNVTFRCDPISEHNRLYWYRQTLGQGPEFLTYFQNEAQLEKSRLLSDRFSAERPKGSFSTLEIQRTEQGDSAMYLCASSLLRDRFSPQHFGDGTRLSIL.